This T cell receptor beta chain is from a study of cytomegalovirus exposure and HLA in healthy donors. Germline V CDR1 and CDR2: SGHNT, YYREEE (reference sequence). Between the trimmed V and J ends, which lost 0 bases and 4 bases, there was a span of 11 bases. CDR3 length: 15 amino acids. This clone has a handful of counts. The study ran its PCR with 60 Vbeta and 13 Jbeta primers. The data were produced by immunoSEQ multiplex PCR, yet TCRdb's version contains in-frame clones alone and is incomplete. There are 99,000 or so clones in the sample; roughly 70% occur only once, and roughly 1.3% lies in the top ten.

The specimen was PBMCs. The clonotype was recovered from a man between 40 and 49 years old in good health and CMV-seronegative. The chain carries TRBV5-4 and TRBJ1-3; D gene ambiguous. The CDR3 DNA reads as TGTGCCAGCAGCTTGGGTCAGGAATACGGAAACACCATATATTTT. It yields the protein CASSLGQEYGNTIYF.